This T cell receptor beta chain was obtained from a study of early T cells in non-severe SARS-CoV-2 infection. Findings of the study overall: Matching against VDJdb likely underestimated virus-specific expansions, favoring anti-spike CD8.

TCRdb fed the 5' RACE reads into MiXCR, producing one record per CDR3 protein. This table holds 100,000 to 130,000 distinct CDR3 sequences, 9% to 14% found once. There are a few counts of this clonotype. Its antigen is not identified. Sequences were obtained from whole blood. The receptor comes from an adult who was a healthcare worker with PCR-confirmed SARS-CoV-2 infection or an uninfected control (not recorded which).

CDR3 protein: CASSLPRTANTGELFF. In DNA form, the CDR3 reads TGTGCCAGCAGTTTACCGCGGACAGCGAACACCGGGGAGCTGTTTTTT. V and J are TRBV28 and TRBJ2-2; the D gene is possibly TRBD1 (6 bases). Per germline, CDR1 MDHEN and CDR2 SYDVKM. There are 16 residues in the CDR3. The V gene lost 2 bases and the J gene lost 0 bases, with 10 bases spanning the gap.